The T cell receptor beta chain described here comes from a study of blood T cells in healthy people across ages. This clonotype turned up a few times. Sample-barcoded 5' priming and a J-beta primer mix drove a second PCR of about 7 to 12 cycles. TCRdb used MiXCR to reprocess the 5' RACE reads, holding one entry per CDR3 protein. The sample carries 800,000 to 1,300,000 distinct CDR3 sequences, around 25% recorded once. The CDR3 contains 17 residues. In germline, CDR1 is SGDLS, CDR2 YYNGEE. In addition, the sample was reused for a study of T cells of mothers and their children.

This receptor was identified in a girl aged 2-9 years in good health. The chain couples TRBV9 to TRBJ2-5; TRBD2 matches 10 bases. The J call may be in error: the DNA end matches TRBJ2-1 better. The sequenced sample was blood. CDR3 bases: TGTGCCAGCAGCGTAGTTGCTAGCGGGGGCCCGACAGATGAGCAGTTCTTC. This sequence encodes CASSVVASGGPTDEQFF.